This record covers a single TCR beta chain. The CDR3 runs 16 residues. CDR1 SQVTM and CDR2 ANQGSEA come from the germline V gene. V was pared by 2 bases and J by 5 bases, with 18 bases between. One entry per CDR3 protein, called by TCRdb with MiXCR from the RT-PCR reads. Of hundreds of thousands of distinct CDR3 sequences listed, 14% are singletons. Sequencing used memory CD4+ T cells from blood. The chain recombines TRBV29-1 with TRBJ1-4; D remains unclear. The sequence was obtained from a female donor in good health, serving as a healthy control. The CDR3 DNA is TGCAGCGTTGAAATAGCAACCGCGAGCCAAAATGAAAAACTGTTTTTT. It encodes CSVEIATASQNEKLFF.